Below, one T cell receptor beta chain is given with its context. Its matching antigen is unknown. The read falls 3 residues short of the CDR3 end, and the missing part is taken from the germline J gene. This entry is derived from a study of T cells in women clearing cervical HPV infection. Overall study context: Case blood was drawn when the lesion was first found; control blood after infection became undetectable.

The CDR3 extends over 14 amino acids. The V gene lost 3 bases and the J gene lost 7 bases, with 13 bases spanning the gap. CDR1 is KGHSH and CDR2 is LQKENI in the germline V gene. The repertoire was sequenced with immunoSEQ multiplex PCR; TCRdb's copy has only in-frame clones and lacks some. The table lists some 26,000 clones. Study-wide points: Effector/memory and HPV-specific T cells were not isolated, and association timing is unknown. A classifier using richness and V gene abundances reached an AUC of around 0.83. TRBV6-7 relative abundance averaged about 0.11% in cases and less than 0.2% in controls.

What was sequenced was blood buffy coat. The chain has TRBV18 and TRBJ2-1; D possibly uses TRBD1 or TRBD2 (5 bases each). The sequence derives from a woman aged 18-70 years with a cervical HPV16 infection that either progressed to CIN3+ or cleared (not recorded which). CDR3 sequence reads: CASSPGAGKNEQFF. The DNA read from the CDR3 is TGTGCCAGCTCACCGGGAGCAGGGAAAAATGAG.